One and the same sample provided the 23 T cell receptor beta chains below, sequenced in a study of post-analysis software for immune sequencing data. Study-level results: About five TRBV segments (TRBV5-6, TRBV5-1 and TRBV20-1 among them) occurred more frequently in patients than in controls.

These receptors have no identified antigens. TCR beta libraries were prepared from cDNA with unique molecular identifiers. TCRdb analysed the PCR reads with MiXCR anew, one entry per CDR3 protein. Among about 810,000 distinct CDR3 sequences, 53% were seen once, and the ten largest hold roughly 4.4%. The sequenced material came from blood. These TCRs come from a girl aged 5 to 17 with multiple sclerosis.

This clonotype showed up just a few times. The CDR3 region has the DNA TGTGCCAGCAGCTTTACTAGCGGGAGCTTTTACGAGCAGTACTTC. It yields the protein CASSFTSGSFYEQYF. The chain couples TRBV7-2 to TRBJ2-7; 11 nucleotides match TRBD2. Germline CDR1 reads SGHTA; CDR2 reads FQGNSA. The junction had 5 bases not matched to a gene; V was cut back by 3 bases and J by 4 bases. The CDR3 has 15 amino acids.

Worth noting for this clonotype: One end of the junction is discordant with germline, which a read error may explain. The chain carries TRBV5-6 and TRBJ2-6; the D call may be TRBD1 or TRBD2 (6 bases each). The CDR3 has 15 amino acids. CDR1 SGHDT and CDR2 YYEEEE come from the germline V gene. Written as DNA, the CDR3 is TGTGCCAGCAGCTGGGGGGCATTGGGGGCCAACGTCCCGACTTTC. Its protein product is CASSWGALGANVPTF.

This chain joins TRBV5-1 and TRBJ2-5; possible D gene TRBD1, 6 bases. The V and J ends lost 5 bases and 4 bases respectively, with 21 bases between them. The CDR3 is made up of 16 amino acids. Germline values: CDR1 SGHRS, CDR2 YFSETQ. The CDR3 coding sequence is TGCGCCAGCAGTGACACTGGGGGCCCCGGCAGAGAGACCCAGTACTTC. This gives the protein CASSDTGGPGRETQYF.

The sample holds one count of this clonotype. The CDR3 nucleotides are TGTGCCAGCAGCTTAACAGAGAACTCCTACAATGAGCAGTTCTTC. Translated, it gives CASSLTENSYNEQFF. The genes are TRBV7-3 and TRBJ2-1, with D uncertain. V lost 0 bases and J 0 bases, leaving 6 bases between the germline ends. CDR1 is SGHTA, CDR2 FQGTGA, per germline. This CDR3 is built from 15 residues.

This clonotype was detected only a few times. The chain joins TRBV27 to TRBJ2-7; D gene uncertain. Trimming pared 0 bases from V and 5 bases from J, leaving 8 bases between. Germline CDR1 and CDR2: MNHEY and SMNVEV (reference sequence). This CDR3 comprises 13 residues. The CDR3 DNA sequence: TGTGCCAGCAGTTTATCTAGCTTACACGAGCAGTACTTC. Translating gives CASSLSSLHEQYF.

The chain couples TRBV12-5 to TRBJ1-5; D not resolved. The V gene lost 6 bases and the J gene lost 4 bases, with 7 bases spanning the gap. Germline V gene lookup returns CDR1 LGHNT and CDR2 FRNRAP. This CDR3 comprises 12 residues. The CDR3 region is CASGPYNQPQHF. CDR3 DNA: TGTGCTAGTGGCCCCTATAATCAGCCCCAGCATTTT. The full variable domain, its missing parts supplied by reference TRBV12-5 and TRBJ1-5, is DARVTQTPRHKVTEMGQEVTMRCQPILGHNTVFWYRQTMMQGLELLAYFRNRAPLDDSGMPKDRFSAEMPDATLATLKIQPSEPRDSAVYFCASGPYNQPQHFGDGTRLSIL.

The CDR3 loop is CASSQGGWGETQYF. The CDR3 nucleotides are TGTGCCAGCAGTCAGGGGGGGTGGGGAGAGACCCAGTACTTC. This sequence joins TRBV7-2 and TRBJ2-5; either TRBD1 or TRBD2 may supply D (7 bases each). V was clipped by 6 bases and J by 4 bases, with 15 bases between them. The CDR3 sequence is 14 residues long. Germline CDR1 SGHTA, CDR2 FQGNSA.

This sequence joins TRBV5-1 and TRBJ2-4, with 12 nucleotides matching TRBD2. Trimming removed 3 bases from V and 13 bases from J; junction bases left unmatched: 14. Germline CDR1 SGHRS, CDR2 YFSETQ. The CDR3 contains 16 residues. The CDR3 spells CASSSRSGTSGYKQYF. CDR3 sequence (DNA): TGCGCCAGCAGCTCAAGGAGCGGGACTAGCGGGTACAAGCAGTACTTC.

The J gene is TRBJ2-5, the V gene TRBV7-9; a possible D gene is TRBD1 (6 bases). V lost 2 bases, J lost 3 bases, and 13 bases lay in between. Germline CDR1 is SEHNR and CDR2 is FQNEAQ (reference sequence). The CDR3 consists of 15 residues. The CDR3: CASSLTGPAEETQYF. The CDR3 DNA sequence: TGTGCCAGCAGCTTAACAGGGCCGGCGGAAGAGACCCAGTACTTC.

This clonotype was picked up one time. The chain couples TRBV12-3 or TRBV12-4 to TRBJ1-2, with TRBD1 identical over 10 bases. The CDR3 consists of 14 residues. The V segment lost 6 bases and the J segment 8 bases; nucleotides outside the gene matches: 9. The CDR3: CASRETGGAGGYTF. CDR3 nucleotides: TGTGCCAGCAGGGAGACAGGGGGCGCAGGAGGCTACACCTTC.

The chain recombines TRBV7-9 with TRBJ2-1, with 10 nucleotides matching TRBD1. The germline V gene encodes CDR1 SEHNR and CDR2 FQNEAQ (reference sequence). The CDR3 extends over 14 amino acids. With 4 bases clipped from V and 6 bases from J, the junction kept 3 bases outside the gene matches. The CDR3 loop reads CASSYGDRGNEQFF. Here the CDR3 DNA reads TGTGCCAGCAGCTACGGGGACAGGGGCAATGAGCAGTTCTTC.

This clonotype was seen only a few times. This chain joins TRBV6-6 and TRBJ2-7, with unresolved D. Per the germline V gene, CDR1 is MNHNY and CDR2 is SVGAGI (reference sequence). V lost 8 bases to trimming and J lost 6 bases, with 17 bases between them. CDR3 size: 13 residues. CDR3 sequence reads: CASLDLHRSEQYF. CDR3 DNA sequence: TGTGCCAGCCTCGACCTACATAGATCCGAGCAGTACTTC.

This chain connects TRBV5-1 to TRBJ2-4, with D perhaps matching TRBD1 or TRBD2 (6 bases each). The germline V gene has CDR1 SGHRS and CDR2 YFSETQ. V lost 4 bases, J lost 7 bases, and 15 bases lay in between. The CDR3 loop spans 14 amino acids. CDR3 residues: CASSRRGIENIQYF. In nucleotides, the CDR3 is TGCGCCAGCAGCCGGAGGGGGATTGAGAACATTCAGTACTTC.

V usage is TRBV20-1 and J usage is TRBJ2-7, with 8 bases identical to TRBD1. The CDR3 is made up of 13 amino acids. Trimming at V came to 6 bases and at J to 3 bases, leaving 7 bases not matched to a gene. Per germline, CDR1 DFQATT and CDR2 SNEGSKA (reference sequence). CDR3 protein: CSADQGALYEQYF. The DNA of the CDR3 is TGCAGTGCGGATCAGGGGGCTCTCTACGAGCAGTACTTC.

The CDR3 sequence: CASSPIAGGLANEQFF. The CDR3 nucleotides read TGTGCCAGCAGCCCCATAGCGGGAGGGCTCGCGAATGAGCAGTTCTTC. The J gene is TRBJ2-1, the V gene TRBV6-5; 11 bases fit TRBD2. From germline, CDR1 is MNHEY and CDR2 SVGAGI. This CDR3 has 16 amino acids. The J segment lost 7 bases and the V segment lost 6 bases, leaving 11 bases of the junction unmatched.

This clonotype occurred a few times. The V and J genes are TRBV5-1 and TRBJ1-2, with D possibly matching TRBD1 (5 bases). Germline values: CDR1 SGHRS, CDR2 YFSETQ. V was clipped by 4 bases and J by 3 bases, with 16 bases between them. This CDR3 region has 15 residues. The CDR3 loop reads CASSRNTGRDYGYTF. CDR3 bases: TGCGCCAGCAGCCGTAATACAGGCAGAGACTATGGCTACACCTTC.

This clonotype was seen more than once but under ten times. CDR3 protein: CSALGGRGVRYEQYF. CDR3 DNA sequence: TGCAGCGCGTTGGGAGGCAGGGGGGTCAGATACGAGCAGTACTTC. The chain carries TRBV29-1 and TRBJ2-7, with TRBD1 as a possible D gene (7 bases). The CDR3 runs 15 residues. The germline gives CDR1 SQVTM, CDR2 ANQGSEA. V gave up 7 bases and J gave up 4 bases, with 23 bases separating them.

The rearrangement uses TRBV6-5 and TRBJ2-7; TRBD1 might be the D (6 bases). The V and J ends lost 6 bases and 2 bases respectively, with 11 bases between them. The germline CDR1 and CDR2 sequences are MNHEY and SVGAGI. The CDR3 sequence is 13 residues long. The CDR3 loop reads CASRDRIPYEQYF. CDR3 DNA: TGTGCCAGCAGGGACAGAATTCCCTACGAGCAGTACTTC.

This sequence joins TRBV7-9 and TRBJ2-1, with 8 nucleotides matching TRBD2. This CDR3 region has 16 residues. The V and J ends lost 1 base and 2 bases, in that order; junction bases with no gene match: 4. CDR1 SEHNR and CDR2 FQNEAQ come from the germline V gene (reference sequence). CDR3 DNA sequence: TGTGCCAGCAGCTTAGAACTAGCGGAGGCCTACAATGAGCAGTTCTTC. Amino acids: CASSLELAEAYNEQFF.

Notes on this clonotype: One junction end disagrees with the germline gene, perhaps due to a read error. The V and J genes are TRBV5-1 and TRBJ2-7; tentatively, D is TRBD2 (5 bases). The CDR3 sequence is 15 residues long. Germline assignment: CDR1 SGHRS and CDR2 YFSETQ. The CDR3 coding sequence is TGCGCCAGCGGCTTGAGGGCGGTAAGCTCCTACGAGCAGTACTTC. Its translation: CASGLRAVSSYEQYF.

The chain couples TRBV12-3 or TRBV12-4 to TRBJ2-7; possibly TRBD2 for D (6 bases). CDR3 length: 13 amino acids. Trimming cost V 6 bases and J 3 bases, with 12 bases left between them. CDR3 region: CASSGGRGYEQYF. The CDR3 region has the DNA TGTGCCAGCAGCGGGGGACGGGGCTACGAGCAGTACTTC.

This clonotype was observed a few times. The J gene is TRBJ2-5, the V gene TRBV6-2 or TRBV6-3, with TRBD2 identical over 12 bases. The CDR3 is 17 residues long. Germline loops: CDR1 MNHEY, CDR2 SVGEGT. V lost 2 bases, J lost 2 bases, and 6 bases stayed unmatched. The CDR3 here is CASSYPRGLAGQETQYF. CDR3 nucleotide sequence: TGTGCCAGCAGTTACCCCAGAGGACTAGCGGGACAAGAGACCCAGTACTTC.

This clonotype was counted once. This sequence joins TRBV29-1 and TRBJ2-1; 7 nucleotides align to TRBD1. V lost 3 bases and J lost 8; bases outside the gene matches: 10. Germline CDR1 SQVTM, CDR2 ANQGSEA. The CDR3 spans 14 residues. The CDR3, as DNA: TGCAGCGTTGATCTGGACAGGCCCTTTTATGAGCAGTTCTTC. This translates into CSVDLDRPFYEQFF.